Only a few counts were recorded for the clone carrying this T cell receptor (beta chain). The antigen is undetermined. Specified time point: newly diagnosed GD, antithyroid drugs for less than 3 months. The TCR library used RNA extracted from PBMCs. With EDTA tubes as the receptacles, about 10 milliliters of peripheral blood were drawn. The record originates from a study of regulatory T cells in long-lasting Graves disease. Study-level findings and limits: The study found persistent patients shared more public clonotypes (roughly 3,000) than new patients (over 900).

V was cut by 1 base and J by 0 bases, with 7 bases left in between. Germline lookup yields CDR1 MNHNS and CDR2 SASEGT. The CDR3 totals 15 residues. Building of the TCR beta libraries involved iRepertoire HTBI primers and Arm-PCR of CDR3 regions. TCRdb called the multiplex PCR reads again in MiXCR, with one record for every CDR3 protein. Seen here are hundreds of thousands of distinct CDR3 sequences, approximately 15% observed once, and the top ten hold roughly 18%. In addition, the sample was reused for a study of T cells in Graves' hyperthyroidism and ophthalmopathy. That publication notes: HTBI primers were employed in a first-round RT-PCR of the TCR CDR3.

The chain uses TRBV6-1 and TRBJ1-3; TRBD1 might be the D (5 bases). The clonotype originates from a woman under 40 with Graves disease. The sequenced sample was peripheral blood mononuclear cells (PBMCs), obtained at new diagnosis, from a patient treated with antithyroid drugs. This CDR3 reads CASSEVGTSGNTIYF. CDR3 bases: TGTGCCAGCAGTGAAGTTGGGACCTCTGGAAACACCATATATTTT.